A selection of T cell receptor beta chains follows, all from one sample in a study of post-analysis software for immune sequencing data. TCRdb itself ran the PCR reads through MiXCR, one entry per CDR3 protein. The sample records approximately 570,000 distinct CDR3 sequences, roughly 47% being singletons. Material for sequencing was blood. Every receptor here comes from a girl aged 5-17 years with multiple sclerosis. Both conserved end residues are part of each CDR3. Each record gives: J gene, V gene, D gene, clone size, CDR3 protein, CDR3 DNA. The D gene is left open where the match is weak. A row's size may be missing; if present it is once, few, many or a size class.

>TRBJ1-1|TRBV7-9|TRBD1|few
CASMNRDRGFPEAFF
TGTGCCAGCATGAATCGGGACAGGGGTTTTCCTGAAGCTTTCTTT
>TRBJ2-5|TRBV24-1|TRBD2|NA
CATSEGTSGLQETQYF
TGTGCCACCAGTGAAGGAACTAGCGGGCTTCAAGAGACCCAGTACTTC
>TRBJ2-7|TRBV20-1|NA|NA
CSARTQPGGSEQYF
TGCAGTGCTAGAACTCAGCCTGGAGGGAGCGAGCAGTACTTC
>TRBJ2-5|TRBV7-9|NA|few
CASSLTGAGETQYF
TGTGCCAGCAGTTTAACGGGGGCTGGGGAGACCCAGTACTTC
>TRBJ1-1|TRBV5-1|NA|few
CASTQTVLGDTEAFF
TGCGCCAGCACGCAGACCGTCCTAGGGGACACTGAAGCTTTCTTT
>TRBJ1-2|TRBV3-1|NA|NA
CASRNSNYGYTF
TGTGCCAGCAGGAACAGCAACTACGGCTACACCTTC
>TRBJ2-1|TRBV5-1|NA|NA
CASSLSGAHEQFF
TGCGCCAGCAGCTTGTCGGGGGCCCATGAGCAGTTCTTC
>TRBJ1-2|TRBV7-9|NA|NA
CASTPKAGRSGYTF
TGTGCCAGCACCCCCAAGGCAGGGAGAAGTGGCTACACCTTC
>TRBJ2-7|TRBV7-8|NA|NA
CASSLGLRMDKSGNYEQYF
TGTGCCAGCAGCCTCGGTCTAAGGATGGACAAGTCGGGGAACTACGAGCAGTACTTC
>TRBJ1-1|TRBV29-1|TRBD1|NA
CSVSGGGTEAFF
TGCAGCGTCTCAGGGGGCGGGACTGAAGCTTTCTTT
>TRBJ2-1|TRBV12-3/TRBV12-4|NA|NA
CASSRIRFTDNEQFF
TGTGCCAGCAGTCGGATACGCTTCACCGACAATGAGCAGTTCTTC
>TRBJ1-1|TRBV27|TRBD1|NA
CASSLSPTGGIEAFF
TGTGCCAGCAGTCTATCCCCGACAGGGGGTATCGAAGCTTTCTTT
>TRBJ2-1|TRBV5-1|NA|few
CASSLGPSGGDEQFF
TGCGCCAGCAGCTTGGGTCCATCGGGGGGCGACGAGCAGTTCTTC
>TRBJ1-4|TRBV7-2|NA|NA
CASTQGMGEKLFF
TGTGCCAGCACCCAGGGAATGGGGGAAAAACTGTTTTTT
>TRBJ2-3|TRBV5-1|TRBD1|few
CASSHRTGGLADTQYF
TGCGCCAGCAGCCACAGGACAGGGGGCCTTGCAGATACGCAGTATTTT
>TRBJ2-6|TRBV5-1|TRBD2|NA
CASSGAGGANVLTF
TGCGCCAGCAGTGGAGCGGGGGGGGCCAACGTCCTGACTTTC
>TRBJ2-1|TRBV20-1|TRBD2|NA
CSAKPISGGPSVYNEQFF
TGCAGTGCTAAACCTATTAGCGGGGGCCCATCCGTCTACAATGAGCAGTTCTTC
>TRBJ2-3|TRBV11-2|NA|few
CASSSEGRVSTDTQYF
TGTGCCAGCAGCTCTGAGGGGCGGGTTAGCACAGATACGCAGTATTTT
>TRBJ2-7|TRBV27|TRBD2|NA
CASSLRGGRHEQYF
TGTGCCAGCAGTCTGCGGGGGGGCAGGCACGAGCAGTACTTC
>TRBJ2-1|TRBV24-1|NA|NA
CTTSEVGPGSSYNEQFF
TGTACCACCAGTGAAGTTGGGCCGGGGAGCTCCTACAATGAGCAGTTCTTC
>TRBJ1-4|TRBV7-9|TRBD1|NA
CASSLQGAKEKLFF
TGTGCCAGCAGCTTACAGGGGGCGAAGGAAAAACTGTTTTTT
>TRBJ1-1|TRBV2|NA|few
CASYRNTEAFF
TGTGCCAGCTACAGGAACACTGAAGCTTTCTTT
>TRBJ1-5|TRBV10-3|TRBD1|NA
CATATGTNQPQHF
TGTGCCACCGCGACAGGGACTAATCAGCCCCAGCATTTT
>TRBJ2-3|TRBV11-3|TRBD2|NA
CASSLASGHTDTQYF
TGTGCCAGCAGCTTAGCTAGCGGGCACACAGATACGCAGTATTTT
>TRBJ2-4|TRBV3-1|TRBD2|few
CASSPGLAVAKNIQYF
TGTGCCAGCAGCCCGGGACTAGCGGTAGCCAAAAACATTCAGTACTTC
>TRBJ2-5|TRBV12-3/TRBV12-4|NA|NA
CASSTDWETQYF
TGTGCCAGCAGTACGGACTGGGAGACCCAGTACTTC
>TRBJ2-7|TRBV6-6|NA|NA
CASSYPESYEQYF
TGTGCCAGCAGTTACCCAGAGTCCTACGAGCAGTACTTC